These 25 T cell receptor beta chains were all obtained from the same sample, sequenced in a study of response to subunit inactivated influenza vaccine. Via MiXCR, TCRdb re-called the RT-PCR reads, giving one row per CDR3 protein. The table records approximately 530,000 distinct CDR3 sequences, around 8% of them present only once. Sequencing was performed on PBMCs from blood, taken around 2 years after vaccination. These receptors were obtained from a man between 50 and 69 years old who received an inactivated influenza vaccine.

This clonotype has more than one count but fewer than ten. The genes are TRBV10-3 and TRBJ1-2; 7 bases line up with TRBD1. CDR3 size: 12 residues. Germline CDR1 and CDR2: ENHRY and SYGVKD. Trimming cost V 9 bases and J 0 bases; bases outside gene matches: 1. CDR3 amino acids: CAIDRANYGYTF. CDR3 DNA sequence: TGTGCCATTGACAGGGCTAACTATGGCTACACCTTC.

The V gene is TRBV6-5, the J gene TRBJ2-1; 9 bases align to TRBD1. The V gene's germline CDR1 is MNHEY and CDR2 SVGAGI. This CDR3 has 15 amino acids. Unmatched junction bases numbered 5, after V lost 4 bases and J lost 4 bases. The CDR3 nucleotides read TGTGCCAGCAGTTTCCGGGACAGGGTTTACAATGAGCAGTTCTTC. It encodes CASSFRDRVYNEQFF.

This rearrangement joins TRBV2 to TRBJ2-5; 7 bases are a match to TRBD1. Germline V CDR1 and CDR2: SNHLY, FYNNEI. There are 13 residues in the CDR3. The V and J ends lost 1 base and 7 bases, in that order; junction bases with no gene match: 3. The CDR3 DNA follows: TGTGCCAGCAGTGAAGGGCAGGGGGTGACCCAGTACTTC. It yields the protein CASSEGQGVTQYF.

This chain uses TRBV19 with TRBJ1-4, with unresolved D. The CDR3 has 13 amino acids. Trimming left V 10 bases short and J 3 bases short, with 12 bases between. Germline V CDR1 and CDR2: LNHDA, SQIVND (reference sequence). CDR3 protein: CATEGSPNEKLFF. In DNA form, the CDR3 reads TGTGCCACCGAAGGGAGCCCTAATGAAAAACTGTTTTTT. Complete variable domain (other parts from reference TRBV19 and TRBJ1-4): DGGITQSPKYLFRKEGQNVTLSCEQNLNHDAMYWYRQDPGQGLRLIYYSQIVNDFQKGDIAEGYSVSREKKESFPLTVTSAQKNPTAFYLCATEGSPNEKLFFGSGTQLSVL.

This clonotype was counted a few times. This rearrangement joins TRBV6-2 or TRBV6-3 to TRBJ2-1, with 9 bases fitting TRBD2. The CDR3 is 16 amino acids. Germline CDR1 MNHEY, CDR2 SVGEGT. The V and J ends lost 6 bases and 6 bases, in that order; junction bases with no gene match: 12. DNA of the CDR3: TGTGCCAGCAGACCCCTTGCGGGGGGGCCTTTCAATGAGCAGTTCTTC. Translating it yields CASRPLAGGPFNEQFF.

On this clonotype itself: As the CDR3 is not closed by the conserved phenylalanine or tryptophan, this likely results from a read error. The V and J genes are TRBV5-1 and TRBJ2-5, with 14 nucleotides matching TRBD2. V shed 4 bases, J shed 2 bases, and the junction held 4 bases outside the gene matches. Looked up from germline, CDR1 is SGHRS and CDR2 is YFSETQ. The CDR3 has 16 amino acids. CDR3 bases: TGCGCCAGCAGCCTCGGGACTAGCGGGGGACAAGAGACCCAGTACTTA. Residues: CASSLGTSGGQETQYL.

This clonotype appeared a few times. The CDR3 nucleotides read TGCGCCAGCAGCCAGGAGGGGGCCCAAGAGACCCAGTACTTC. Amino acid sequence: CASSQEGAQETQYF. The chain uses TRBV4-1 and TRBJ2-5, with D possibly being TRBD1 (7 bases). Trimming took off 3 bases at V and 1 base at J, with 9 bases between the two ends. The CDR3 consists of 14 residues. Germline lookup yields CDR1 MGHRA and CDR2 YSYEKL.

This clonotype was observed at least ten times. V gene TRBV7-9 combines with J gene TRBJ1-1; 9 bases are a match to TRBD1. CDR3 length: 14 amino acids. Germline-derived CDR1 and CDR2 are SEHNR and FQNEAQ (reference sequence). Trimming cost V 4 bases and J 4 bases; bases outside gene matches: 4. DNA of the CDR3: TGTGCCAGCAGCTCATTGACAGGGGGCACTGAAGCTTTCTTT. Its translation is CASSSLTGGTEAFF.

There are a few counts of this clonotype. This chain connects TRBV21-1 to TRBJ2-7; TRBD2 is the table's D call, not checked against the DNA. TRBV21-1 is a known pseudogene. CDR3 length: 13 amino acids. The CDR3 spells CASSALRGYEQYF. In nucleotides, the CDR3 is TGTGCCAGCAGCGCCCTCCGGGGTTACGAGCAGTACTTC.

The chain carries TRBV5-6 and TRBJ2-7; D is uncertain. The CDR3 contains 12 residues. Trimming took off 2 bases at V and 6 bases at J, with 9 bases between the two ends. CDR1 is SGHDT and CDR2 is YYEEEE in the germline V gene. This CDR3 is CASSFTSAEQYF. The CDR3 coding sequence is TGTGCCAGCAGCTTTACTTCTGCCGAGCAGTACTTC.

As for this clonotype: A junction boundary mismatches the germline segment, possibly from a read error. The gene calls are TRBV7-6 and TRBJ2-2, with D hard to call. The CDR3 extends over 12 amino acids. Germline V gene lookup returns CDR1 SGHVS and CDR2 FNYEAQ. DNA for the CDR3: TGTGCCAGCAGCTTATACACCCGGGAGCTGTTTTTT. Translation gives CASSLYTRELFF.

The table lists this clonotype with many counts. The V and J genes are TRBV6-1 and TRBJ2-3; TRBD2 matches 8 bases. CDR1 is MNHNS, CDR2 SASEGT, per germline. V lost 5 bases, J lost 1 base, and 8 bases stayed unmatched. The CDR3 has 16 amino acids. The CDR3 sequence is CASSTGGRGGTDTQYF. The CDR3 DNA follows: TGTGCCAGCAGTACGGGGGGGAGGGGAGGCACAGATACGCAGTATTTT.

The CDR3 sequence: CAISELAGGQAEQYF. In DNA form, the CDR3 reads TGTGCCATCAGTGAGCTCGCGGGAGGGCAAGCCGAGCAGTACTTC. The chain uses TRBV10-3 and TRBJ2-7, with 9 positions matching TRBD2. The germline V gene encodes CDR1 ENHRY and CDR2 SYGVKD. The V segment lost 2 bases and the J segment 6 bases; nucleotides outside the gene matches: 8. The CDR3 is 15 residues long.

The chain links TRBV3-1 to TRBJ2-2, with 8 bases matching TRBD2. CDR1 and CDR2 from the germline V gene are LGHDT and YNNKEL (reference sequence). CDR3 length: 16 amino acids. Unmatched junction bases numbered 5, after V lost 2 bases and J lost 3 bases. CDR3 sequence: CASSQKAGAYTGELFF. DNA for the CDR3: TGTGCCAGCAGCCAAAAAGCGGGAGCGTACACCGGGGAGCTGTTTTTT.

This chain links TRBV20-1 with TRBJ1-4; a possible D gene is TRBD1 (6 bases). This CDR3 region has 15 residues. CDR1 is DFQATT, CDR2 SNEGSKA, per germline (reference sequence). Trimming stripped 6 bases from V and 3 bases from J, with 17 bases between. The CDR3 DNA follows: TGCAGTGCGGAGACCCGGCCAGGGGCTAATGAAAAACTGTTTTTT. This encodes CSAETRPGANEKLFF.

Regarding this clonotype: Mismatch with germline at one junction end may stem from a read error. This rearrangement joins TRBV7-2 to TRBJ2-2; the D gene is possibly TRBD1 (5 bases). CDR1 is SGHTA and CDR2 is FQGNSA in the germline V gene. This CDR3 comprises 16 residues. This chain's CDR3 is CASSPTAGSNTGELFF. The DNA for the CDR3 is TGTGCCAGCAGCCCGACTGCAGGGTCGAATACCGGGGAGCTGTTTTTT.

This clonotype was seen only a few times. The gene calls are TRBV29-1 and TRBJ1-2, with a weak D call TRBD1 (6 bases). CDR1 and CDR2 (germline): SQVTM, ANQGSEA. With 3 bases removed from V and 6 bases from J, the gap between germline ends came to 17 bases. This CDR3 spans 14 amino acids. As DNA, the CDR3 is TGCAGCGTTGATGGTCAGGGGACCTCAAATGGCTACACCTTC. Its translation is CSVDGQGTSNGYTF.

This clonotype was counted at least ten times. The chain links TRBV20-1 to TRBJ2-1, with TRBD2 matching 8 bases. The CDR3 sequence is 14 residues long. V shed 3 bases, J shed 4 bases, and the junction held 5 bases outside the gene matches. Per germline, CDR1 DFQATT and CDR2 SNEGSKA (reference sequence). CDR3 region: CSARTSVRYNEQFF. CDR3 DNA sequence: TGCAGTGCTAGGACTAGCGTCAGATACAATGAGCAGTTCTTC.

This clonotype was observed at least ten times. V gene TRBV4-2 combines with J gene TRBJ2-7, with D maybe TRBD1 (6 bases). V lost 1 base to trimming and J lost 3 bases, with 10 bases between them. The CDR3 runs 14 residues. The V gene's germline CDR1 is LGHNA and CDR2 YNFKEQ. The CDR3 sequence is CASSQAGQNYEQYF. CDR3 bases: TGTGCCAGCAGCCAAGCAGGACAGAACTACGAGCAGTACTTC.

There are a few counts of this clonotype. This chain joins TRBV4-3 and TRBJ2-2, with 7 positions matching TRBD2. J gave up 3 bases and V 4 bases, and 8 bases lay outside the gene matches. This CDR3 has 16 residues. Germline values: CDR1 LGHNA, CDR2 YSLEER. The CDR3 sequence: CASSPQPGGHTGELFF. CDR3 nucleotides: TGCGCCAGCAGCCCCCAGCCGGGGGGACACACCGGGGAGCTGTTTTTT.

In this sample, this clonotype turned up a few times. The chain has TRBV4-3 and TRBJ2-1; perhaps TRBD2 as D (6 bases). Germline V gene lookup returns CDR1 LGHNA and CDR2 YSLEER. CDR3 length equals 15 residues. The V and J ends lost 0 bases and 2 bases respectively, with 8 bases between them. CDR3: CASSQEGGPYNEQFF. DNA for the CDR3: TGCGCCAGCAGCCAAGAAGGAGGGCCCTACAATGAGCAGTTCTTC.

This clonotype turned up a few times. With a much larger clone just one base away, this may be a read error. The V call is TRBV27, the J call TRBJ2-7; TRBD1 might be the D (6 bases). The CDR3 is 15 residues long. Germline V gene lookup returns CDR1 MNHEY and CDR2 SMNVEV (reference sequence). The CDR3 bases are TGTTCCAGCAGTTTATTCCCGGGACAAAGCTACGAGCAGTACTTC. Its protein product is CSSSLFPGQSYEQYF.

The chain carries TRBV10-3 and TRBJ1-5, with D perhaps TRBD1 (6 bases). The CDR3 is made up of 15 amino acids. The V gene lost 3 bases and the J gene lost 7 bases, with 16 bases spanning the gap. CDR1 is ENHRY, CDR2 SYGVKD, per germline. Here the CDR3 DNA reads TGTGCCATCAGTGACGTTCAGACAGGAACCCAGCCCCAGCATTTT. The encoded protein is CAISDVQTGTQPQHF.

This clonotype was counted ten times or more. The rearrangement uses TRBV19 and TRBJ2-2; tentative D call: TRBD1 (6 bases). The V gene's germline CDR1 is LNHDA and CDR2 SQIVND (reference sequence). V lost 6 bases and J lost 6, with 14 bases in between. The CDR3 has 14 amino acids. The CDR3 sequence is CASRSTGKAGELFF. Written as DNA, the CDR3 is TGTGCCAGTAGATCGACAGGAAAGGCCGGGGAGCTGTTTTTT.

The rearrangement uses TRBV4-2 and TRBJ1-2; 7 positions match TRBD1. Trimming took 4 bases from V and 6 from J; bases not matched to a gene: 5. Germline CDR1 LGHNA, CDR2 YNFKEQ. The CDR3 totals 13 residues. CDR3 residues: CASSRNQGDGYTF. As DNA, the CDR3 is TGTGCCAGCAGCCGGAATCAGGGGGATGGCTACACCTTC.